Listed below are T cell receptor beta chains from one sample, sequenced in a study of PD-L1 blockade in urothelial cancer. Generated by immunoSEQ multiplex PCR, the TCRdb table keeps only in-frame clones and is missing some. The sample comprises tens of thousands of clones, 90% of which are singletons, and over 8.5% rests with the top ten. The input for sequencing was PBMCs, taken around atezolizumab (anti-PD-L1) treatment. The receptor set was obtained from a man aged 55 to 70 with urothelial cancer. CDR3s include the opening cysteine and the closing phenylalanine or tryptophan. D genes are given only for firm matches. Clone size, where shown, is once, few, many, or a class for clones that have expanded.

>-|-|16|TRBV6-5|TRBJ1-5
CASSYSRRVSNQPQHF
TGTGCCAGCAGTTACTCGCGCAGGGTGAGCAATCAGCCCCAGCATTTT
>-|-|12|TRBV29-1|TRBJ2-5
CSGTASRETQYF
TGCAGCGGGACAGCATCCAGGGAGACCCAGTACTTC
>TRBD1|once|13|TRBV6-1|TRBJ2-5
CASSEGQLVTCYF
TGTGCCAGCAGCGAGGGACAGTTGGTGACATGTTACTTC
>-|-|12|TRBV29-1|TRBJ1-1
CSVEPGGNGAFF
TGCAGCGTTGAACCGGGGGGCAATGGGGCTTTCTTT
>TRBD1|-|12|TRBV5-1|TRBJ2-7
CASSSQGYEQYF
TGCGCCAGCAGCTCACAGGGGTACGAGCAGTACTTC
>-|-|14|TRBV6-5|TRBJ1-4
CASSYSGSREKLFF
TGTGCCAGCAGTTACTCGGGGAGTCGTGAAAAACTGTTTTTT
>-|-|13|TRBV5-1|TRBJ2-5
CASNEPGGETQYF
TGCGCCAGCAACGAGCCGGGCGGGGAGACCCAGTACTTC
>TRBD2|once|15|TRBV18|TRBJ2-7
CASSPPSGSGYEQYF
TGTGCCAGCTCACCCCCTAGCGGCTCCGGGTACGAGCAGTACTTC
>-|once|15|TRBV5-1|TRBJ2-1
CASSLALASGDEQFF
TGCGCCAGCAGCTTGGCTCTAGCGTCTGGGGATGAGCAGTTCTTC
>-|-|14|TRBV29-1|TRBJ2-7
CSVDKGQGLDEQYF
TGCAGCGTTGATAAAGGGCAGGGATTGGACGAGCAGTACTTC
>TRBD2|-|14|TRBV15|TRBJ2-5
CATRQGLAEETQYF
TGTGCCACCAGGCAGGGACTAGCGGAAGAGACCCAGTACTTC
>-|-|14|TRBV11-2|TRBJ2-5
CASSFLLHQETQYF
TGTGCCAGCAGCTTTCTACTGCACCAAGAGACCCAGTACTTC
>-|-|14|TRBV4-1|TRBJ2-1
CASSRSGSFNEQFF
TGCGCCAGCAGCCGCAGCGGGTCCTTCAATGAGCAGTTCTTC
>TRBD1|-|18|TRBV7-6|TRBJ2-3
CASSPRKIRTGDADTQYF
TGTGCCAGCAGCCCAAGAAAAATACGGACAGGGGATGCAGATACGCAGTATTTT
>TRBD2|-|15|TRBV2|TRBJ2-2
CASSDPSGPTGELFF
TGTGCCAGCAGTGACCCTAGCGGACCTACCGGGGAGCTGTTTTTT
>TRBD2|-|18|TRBV7-6|TRBJ2-1
CASSLALLAGGRVNEQFF
TGTGCCAGCAGCTTAGCGCTCCTAGCGGGAGGTCGTGTGAATGAGCAGTTCTTC
>TRBD2|-|15|TRBV5-5|TRBJ2-3
CASSLDGGGTDTQYF
TGTGCCAGCAGCTTGGACGGGGGGGGCACAGATACGCAGTATTTT
>TRBD2|-|14|TRBV9|TRBJ2-1
CASSVTSERREQFF
TGTGCCAGCAGCGTCACTAGCGAGCGACGGGAGCAGTTCTTC
>-|-|16|TRBV7-2|TRBJ1-2
CASSYPAQVLFYGYTF
TGTGCCAGCAGCTACCCCGCCCAGGTCCTCTTCTATGGCTACACCTTC
>TRBD2|few|13|TRBV7-2|TRBJ2-1
CASSYPSGNEQFF
TGTGCCAGCAGCTATCCTAGCGGGAATGAGCAGTTCTTC
>TRBD1|-|16|TRBV6-1|TRBJ1-6
CASSEIGQGASSPLHF
TGTGCCAGCAGTGAAATCGGACAGGGGGCGAGTTCGCCCCTCCACTTT
>TRBD2|-|16|TRBV4-3|TRBJ2-2
CASSQDESGRAGELFF
TGCGCCAGCAGCCAAGATGAAAGCGGGAGGGCCGGGGAGCTGTTTTTT
>-|-|14|TRBV30|TRBJ1-1
CAWSAGRAQPEAFF
TGTGCCTGGAGTGCTGGCAGGGCCCAGCCTGAAGCTTTCTTT
>TRBD1|-|15|TRBV19|TRBJ2-2
CASSSQTGATGELFF
TGTGCCAGTAGTTCCCAGACAGGGGCAACCGGGGAGCTGTTTTTT
>-|-|15|TRBV5-1|TRBJ2-3
CASSLWGDRTDTQYF
TGCGCCAGCAGCTTGTGGGGGGATCGCACAGATACGCAGTATTTT
>TRBD2|-|16|TRBV5-1|TRBJ2-3
CASSPVGAGVTDTQYF
TGCGCCAGCAGCCCCGTAGGGGCGGGGGTCACAGATACGCAGTATTTT
>-|-|15|TRBV9|TRBJ2-7
CASSGGTANSYEQYF
TGTGCCAGCAGTGGAGGGACAGCTAACTCCTACGAGCAGTACTTC
>-|-|14|TRBV6-5|TRBJ1-6
CASRAGVFNSPLHF
TGTGCCAGCAGGGCAGGGGTTTTTAATTCACCCCTCCACTTT
>-|-|14|TRBV11-2|TRBJ2-1
CASSLVGERDEQFF
TGTGCCAGCAGCTTAGTTGGCGAACGGGATGAGCAGTTCTTC
>-|-|15|TRBV9|TRBJ1-4
CASSAAGTPSEKLFF
TGTGCCAGCAGCGCAGCCGGGACACCTTCCGAAAAACTGTTTTTT
>-|-|13|TRBV10-3|TRBJ2-7
CASRETDTYEQYF
TGTGCCAGTCGGGAGACTGACACCTACGAGCAGTACTTC
>TRBD1|-|16|TRBV4-2|TRBJ2-3
CASSQTPGQGSDTQYF
TGTGCCAGCAGCCAGACCCCGGGACAGGGATCAGATACGCAGTATTTT
>-|-|19|TRBV7-2|TRBJ2-1
CASSLVFWGDRGSYNEQFF
TGTGCCAGCAGCTTAGTTTTTTGGGGGGACCGGGGCTCCTACAATGAGCAGTTCTTC
>-|-|15|TRBV14|TRBJ1-1
CASSQGLLGDTEAFF
TGTGCCAGCAGCCAAGGACTGTTAGGGGACACTGAAGCTTTCTTT
>TRBD2|-|15|TRBV27|TRBJ2-7
CASREIAGGGGEQYF
TGTGCCAGCAGGGAGATAGCGGGGGGCGGCGGCGAGCAGTACTTC